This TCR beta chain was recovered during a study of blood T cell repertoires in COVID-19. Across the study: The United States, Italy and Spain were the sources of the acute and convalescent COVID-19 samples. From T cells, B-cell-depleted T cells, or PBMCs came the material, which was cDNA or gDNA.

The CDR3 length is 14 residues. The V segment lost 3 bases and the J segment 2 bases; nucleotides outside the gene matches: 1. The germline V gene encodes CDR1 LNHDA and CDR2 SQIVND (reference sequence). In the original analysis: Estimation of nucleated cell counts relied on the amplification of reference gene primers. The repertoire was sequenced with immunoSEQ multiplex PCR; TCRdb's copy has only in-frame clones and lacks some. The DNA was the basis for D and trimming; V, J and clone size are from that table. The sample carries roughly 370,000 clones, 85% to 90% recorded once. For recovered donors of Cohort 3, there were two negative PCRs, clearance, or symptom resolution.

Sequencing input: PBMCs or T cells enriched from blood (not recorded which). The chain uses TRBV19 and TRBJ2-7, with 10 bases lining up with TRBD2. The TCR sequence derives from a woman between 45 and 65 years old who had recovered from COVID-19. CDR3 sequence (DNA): TGTGCCAGTAGTATTACTAGCGGGGCCTACGAGCAGTACTTC. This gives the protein CASSITSGAYEQYF.